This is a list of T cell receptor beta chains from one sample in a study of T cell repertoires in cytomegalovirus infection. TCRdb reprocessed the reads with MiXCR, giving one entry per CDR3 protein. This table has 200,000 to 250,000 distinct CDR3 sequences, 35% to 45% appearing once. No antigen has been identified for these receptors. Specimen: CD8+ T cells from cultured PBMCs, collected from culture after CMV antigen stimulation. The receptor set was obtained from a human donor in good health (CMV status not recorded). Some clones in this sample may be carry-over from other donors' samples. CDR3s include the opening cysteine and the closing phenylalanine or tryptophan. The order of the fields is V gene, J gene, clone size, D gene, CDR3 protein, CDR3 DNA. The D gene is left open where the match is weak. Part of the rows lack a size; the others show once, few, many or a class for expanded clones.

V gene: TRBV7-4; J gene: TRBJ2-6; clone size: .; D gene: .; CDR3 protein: CASSLDPGRSSGANVLTF; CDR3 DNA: TGTGCCAGCAGCTTAGATCCAGGGAGATCCTCTGGGGCCAACGTCCTGACTTTC
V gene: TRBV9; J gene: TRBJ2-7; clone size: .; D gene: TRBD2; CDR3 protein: CASSVMGGSGYEQYF; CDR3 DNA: TGTGCCAGCAGCGTAATGGGAGGGAGCGGCTACGAGCAGTACTTC
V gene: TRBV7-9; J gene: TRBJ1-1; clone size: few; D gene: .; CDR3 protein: CASTPGNTEAFF; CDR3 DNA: TGTGCCAGCACCCCGGGGAACACTGAAGCTTTCTTT
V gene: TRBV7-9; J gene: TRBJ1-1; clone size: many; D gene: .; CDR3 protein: CASSLSNTEAFF; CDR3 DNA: TGTGCCAGCAGCTTAAGTAACACTGAAGCTTTCTTT
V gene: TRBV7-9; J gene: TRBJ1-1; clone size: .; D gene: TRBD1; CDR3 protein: CASSLQGGYTEAFF; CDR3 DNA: TGTGCCAGCAGCCTCCAGGGGGGGTACACTGAAGCTTTCTTT
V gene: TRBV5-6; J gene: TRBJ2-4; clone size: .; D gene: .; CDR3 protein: CASSLAQNIQYF; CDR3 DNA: TGTGCCAGCAGCTTGGCTCAAAACATTCAGTACTTC
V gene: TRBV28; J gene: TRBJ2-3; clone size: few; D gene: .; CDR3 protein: CASTSSRGAISTDTQYF; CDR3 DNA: TGTGCCAGCACCTCTTCTAGGGGAGCCATAAGCACAGATACGCAGTATTTT
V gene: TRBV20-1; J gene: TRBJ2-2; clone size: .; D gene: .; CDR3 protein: CSARDEYGELFF; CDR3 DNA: TGCAGTGCTAGAGACGAGTACGGGGAGCTGTTTTTT
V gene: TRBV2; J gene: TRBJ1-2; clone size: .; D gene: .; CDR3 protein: CASSEGGPGYGYTF; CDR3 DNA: TGTGCCAGCAGTGAAGGGGGACCAGGATATGGCTACACCTTC
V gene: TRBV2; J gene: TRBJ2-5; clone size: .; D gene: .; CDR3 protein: CASQGAPRTGQETQYF; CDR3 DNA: TGTGCCAGCCAAGGAGCCCCTCGGACGGGGCAAGAGACCCAGTACTTC
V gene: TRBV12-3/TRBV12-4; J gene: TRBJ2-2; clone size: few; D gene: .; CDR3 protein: CASSFSGTGELFF; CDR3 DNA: TGTGCCAGCAGCTTTTCAGGCACCGGGGAGCTGTTTTTT
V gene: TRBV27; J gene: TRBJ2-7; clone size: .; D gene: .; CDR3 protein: CASSLRGTSYEQYF; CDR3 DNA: TGTGCCAGCAGTTTACGGGGTACCTCCTACGAGCAGTACTTC
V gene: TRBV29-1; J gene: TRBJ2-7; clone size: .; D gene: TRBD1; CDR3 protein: CSVETLTGPYEQYF; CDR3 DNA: TGCAGCGTTGAGACCTTGACAGGGCCCTACGAGCAGTACTTC
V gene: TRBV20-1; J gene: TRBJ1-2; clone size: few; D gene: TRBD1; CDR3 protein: CSARDRNRGLGYTF; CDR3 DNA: TGCAGTGCTAGAGATAGAAACAGGGGGCTGGGCTACACCTTC
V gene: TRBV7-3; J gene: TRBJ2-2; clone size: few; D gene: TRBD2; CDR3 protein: CASSPDPSGRIPGELFF; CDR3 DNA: TGTGCCAGCAGCCCAGACCCTAGCGGGAGAATTCCCGGGGAGCTGTTTTTT
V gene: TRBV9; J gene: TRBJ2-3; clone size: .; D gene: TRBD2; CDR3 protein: CASSVDQAGGTDTQYF; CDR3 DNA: TGTGCCAGCAGCGTAGATCAAGCGGGAGGCACAGATACGCAGTATTTT
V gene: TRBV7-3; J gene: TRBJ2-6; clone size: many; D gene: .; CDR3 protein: CASSLTGVGANVLTF; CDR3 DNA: TGTGCCAGCAGCTTAACAGGGGTTGGGGCCAACGTCCTGACTTTC
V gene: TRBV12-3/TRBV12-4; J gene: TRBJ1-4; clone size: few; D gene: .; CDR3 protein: CASSFFPVATNEKLFF; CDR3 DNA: TGTGCCAGCAGTTTTTTTCCAGTAGCAACTAATGAAAAACTGTTTTTT
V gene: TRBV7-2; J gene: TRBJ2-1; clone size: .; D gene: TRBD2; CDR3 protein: CASSLLALYYNEQFF; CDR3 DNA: TGTGCCAGCAGTTTACTAGCGCTGTACTACAATGAGCAGTTCTTC
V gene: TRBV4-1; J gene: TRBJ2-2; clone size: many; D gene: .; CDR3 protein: CASSQDPLNPGTPHGELFF; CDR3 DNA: TGCGCCAGCAGCCAAGATCCCCTAAATCCCGGAACCCCCCACGGGGAGCTGTTTTTT
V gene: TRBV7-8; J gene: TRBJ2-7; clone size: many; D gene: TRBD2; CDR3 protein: CASSLRLAGSTYEQYF; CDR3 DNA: TGTGCCAGCAGCTTACGACTAGCGGGTAGTACCTACGAGCAGTACTTC
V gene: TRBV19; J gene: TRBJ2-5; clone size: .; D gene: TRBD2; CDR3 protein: CASSPLGLADQETQYF; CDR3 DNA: TGTGCCAGTAGTCCCCTCGGACTAGCGGACCAAGAGACCCAGTACTTC
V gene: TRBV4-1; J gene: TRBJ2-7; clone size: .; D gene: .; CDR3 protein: CASSLARQGEQYF; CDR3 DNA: TGCGCCAGCAGCCTTGCCCGTCAGGGAGAGCAGTACTTC
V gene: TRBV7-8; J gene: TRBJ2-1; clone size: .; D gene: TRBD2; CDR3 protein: CASSPRLAGDNEQCF; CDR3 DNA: TGTGCCAGCAGCCCCCGGCTAGCGGGAGACAATGAGCAGTGCTTC
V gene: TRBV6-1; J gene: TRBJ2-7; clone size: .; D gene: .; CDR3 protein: CASSEPGTVSYEQYF; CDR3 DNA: TGTGCCAGCAGTGAACCCGGGACGGTGTCCTACGAGCAGTACTTC
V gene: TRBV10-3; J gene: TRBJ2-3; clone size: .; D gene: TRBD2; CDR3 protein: CAISESLAGTTDTQYF; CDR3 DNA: TGTGCCATCAGCGAGTCTCTAGCGGGGACCACAGATACGCAGTATTTT
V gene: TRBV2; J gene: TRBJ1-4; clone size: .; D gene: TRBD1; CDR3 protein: CASSEGTVAGEKLFF; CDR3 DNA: TGTGCCAGCAGTGAGGGGACAGTGGCCGGTGAAAAACTGTTTTTT
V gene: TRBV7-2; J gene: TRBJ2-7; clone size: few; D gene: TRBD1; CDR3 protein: CASSLGSGGEQYF; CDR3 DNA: TGTGCCAGCAGCTTAGGGTCAGGGGGCGAGCAGTACTTC
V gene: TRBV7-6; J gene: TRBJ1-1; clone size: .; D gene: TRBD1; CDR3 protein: CASSSTGGRTEAFF; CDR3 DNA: TGTGCCAGCAGCTCCACAGGGGGCCGGACTGAAGCTTTCTTT
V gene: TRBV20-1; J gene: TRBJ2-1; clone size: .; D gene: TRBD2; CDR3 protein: CSARDLGGLAGLDEQFF; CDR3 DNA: TGCAGTGCTAGAGACCTCGGGGGGCTAGCGGGATTAGATGAGCAGTTCTTC
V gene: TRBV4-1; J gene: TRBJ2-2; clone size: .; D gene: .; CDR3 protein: CASSSSGEGGELFF; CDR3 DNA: TGCGCCAGCAGCTCTTCAGGGGAAGGCGGGGAGCTGTTTTTT
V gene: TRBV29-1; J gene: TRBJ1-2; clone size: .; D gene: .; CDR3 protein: CSVPNEVEYGYTF; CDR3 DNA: TGCAGCGTCCCGAACGAGGTGGAGTATGGCTACACCTTC
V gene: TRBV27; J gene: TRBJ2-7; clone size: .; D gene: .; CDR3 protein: CASSLGSIAEQYF; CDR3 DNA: TGTGCCAGCAGTTTGGGCAGTATCGCCGAGCAGTACTTC
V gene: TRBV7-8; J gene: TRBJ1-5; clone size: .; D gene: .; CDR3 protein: CASSLGVLGSNQPQHF; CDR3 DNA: TGTGCCAGCAGCTTAGGGGTTCTGGGGAGCAATCAGCCCCAGCATTTT
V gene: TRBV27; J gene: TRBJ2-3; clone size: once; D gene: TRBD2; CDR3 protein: CASSLRAGGVPDTQYF; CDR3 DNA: TGTGCCAGCAGTTTAAGGGCGGGGGGGGTCCCAGATACGCAGTATTTT
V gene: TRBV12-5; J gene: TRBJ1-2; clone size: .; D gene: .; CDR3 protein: CASGLVPVGYTF; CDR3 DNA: TGTGCTAGTGGTTTGGTCCCTGTTGGCTACACCTTC
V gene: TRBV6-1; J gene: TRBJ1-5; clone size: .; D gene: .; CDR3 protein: CASRQNQPQHF; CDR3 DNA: TGTGCCAGCAGACAGAATCAGCCCCAGCATTTT
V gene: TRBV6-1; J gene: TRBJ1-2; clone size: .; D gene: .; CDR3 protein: CASSGGRSPRGYVYTF; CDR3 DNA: TGTGCCAGCAGTGGGGGACGGTCACCCAGAGGCTATGTCTACACCTTC
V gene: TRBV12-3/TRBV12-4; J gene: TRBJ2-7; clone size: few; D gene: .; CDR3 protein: CASSFSNEQYF; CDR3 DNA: TGTGCCAGCAGTTTTTCCAACGAGCAGTACTTC
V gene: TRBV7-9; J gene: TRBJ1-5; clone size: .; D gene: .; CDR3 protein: CASSQEGSGQPQHF; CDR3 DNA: TGTGCCAGCAGCCAGGAGGGGTCCGGCCAGCCCCAGCATTTT
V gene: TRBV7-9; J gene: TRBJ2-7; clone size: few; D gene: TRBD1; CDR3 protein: CASSLVDRADEQYF; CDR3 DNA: TGTGCCAGCAGCTTAGTCGACAGGGCGGACGAGCAGTACTTC
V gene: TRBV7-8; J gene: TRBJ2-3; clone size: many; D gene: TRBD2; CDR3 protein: CASSRLAGGSGDTQYF; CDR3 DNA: TGTGCCAGCAGCAGACTAGCGGGAGGGTCGGGCGATACGCAGTATTTT
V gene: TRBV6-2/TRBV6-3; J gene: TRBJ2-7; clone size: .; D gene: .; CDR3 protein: CASSYRVISYEQYF; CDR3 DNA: TGTGCCAGCAGTTATAGGGTGATCTCCTACGAGCAGTACTTC
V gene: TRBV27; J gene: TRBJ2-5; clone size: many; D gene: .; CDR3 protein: CASSFGGTAQETQYF; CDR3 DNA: TGTGCCAGCAGTTTTGGGGGGACAGCACAAGAGACCCAGTACTTC
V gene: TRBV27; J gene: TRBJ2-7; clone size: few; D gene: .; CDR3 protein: CASSFTGLGEQYF; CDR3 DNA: TGTGCCAGCAGTTTCACGGGGCTTGGGGAGCAGTACTTC
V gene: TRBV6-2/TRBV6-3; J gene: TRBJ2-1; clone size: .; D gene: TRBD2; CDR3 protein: CASSTIPFAGGPFFEQFF; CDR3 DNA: TGTGCCAGCAGCACCATCCCCTTTGCGGGAGGGCCTTTTTTTGAGCAGTTCTTC
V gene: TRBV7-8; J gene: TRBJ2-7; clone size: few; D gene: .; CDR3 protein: CASSLEGAVSYEQYF; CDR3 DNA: TGTGCCAGCAGCTTGGAGGGGGCGGTTTCCTACGAGCAGTACTTC
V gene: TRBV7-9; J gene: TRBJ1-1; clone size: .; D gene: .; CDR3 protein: CASSLASREAFF; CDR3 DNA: TGTGCCAGCAGCTTAGCCTCAAGGGAAGCTTTCTTT
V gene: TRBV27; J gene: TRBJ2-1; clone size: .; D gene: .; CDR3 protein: CASSSAREQFF; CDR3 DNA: TGTGCCAGCAGTTCGGCGAGGGAGCAGTTCTTC
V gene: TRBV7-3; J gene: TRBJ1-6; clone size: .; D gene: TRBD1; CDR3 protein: CASSFGQGDNSPLHF; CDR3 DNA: TGTGCCAGCAGCTTCGGACAGGGGGATAATTCACCCCTCCACTTT
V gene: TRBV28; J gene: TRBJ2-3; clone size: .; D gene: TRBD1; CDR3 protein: CASSFTSGGSHTQYF; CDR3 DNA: TGTGCCAGCAGTTTTACATCAGGGGGCAGCCATACGCAGTATTTT
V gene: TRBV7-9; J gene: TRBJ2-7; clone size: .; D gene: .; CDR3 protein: CASRIGIHEQYF; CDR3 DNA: TGTGCCAGCAGAATAGGGATCCACGAGCAGTACTTC
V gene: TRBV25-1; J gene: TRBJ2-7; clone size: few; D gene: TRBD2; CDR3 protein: CASGAGAYEQYF; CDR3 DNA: TGTGCCAGCGGCGCGGGGGCCTACGAGCAGTACTTC
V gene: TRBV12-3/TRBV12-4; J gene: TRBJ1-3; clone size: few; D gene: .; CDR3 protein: CASSPWTTGNTIYF; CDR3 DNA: TGTGCCAGCAGTCCCTGGACTACGGGAAACACCATATATTTT